The clone carrying this T cell receptor (beta chain) was seen more than once but under ten times. Its cognate antigen is unknown. These data belong to a study of identical twins. Notes on the study in general: Twin sharing of out-of-frame TCR alpha was underestimated by models in monozygotic pairs. Within cord blood, abundant beta clonotypes carried fewer insertions, but memory repertoires showed no such trend.

Germline CDR1 SGHKS, CDR2 YYEKEE (reference sequence). The CDR3 is 16 residues long. Losses at the gene ends were 5 bases for V and 6 bases for J; bases not matched to a gene: 11. TCRdb re-derived calls from the 5' RACE reads in MiXCR, one entry per CDR3 protein. The table has around 490,000 distinct CDR3 sequences, 13% to 15% seen once; the top ten hold nearly 0.45%. These data are also associated with another study on yellow fever vaccine responses in identical twins.

The sequence was obtained from a woman aged 18-29 years in good health. Source material: CD4+ T cells sorted from blood. The chain carries TRBV5-5 and TRBJ2-3; the match to TRBD2 covers 11 bases. This chain's CDR3 is CASSFTLAGAGDTQYF. CDR3 sequence (DNA): TGTGCCAGCAGTTTTACACTAGCGGGGGCTGGGGATACGCAGTATTTT.